A selection of T cell receptor beta chains follows, all from one sample in a study of blood T cell repertoires in COVID-19. Produced via immunoSEQ multiplex PCR; TCRdb's table is partial and in-frame only. The profile covers under 300,000 clones, with about nine tenths appearing a single time and about 6% taken by the ten largest. Source material: PBMCs or T cells enriched from blood (not recorded which). The origin of the receptors is a woman aged 25 to 39 with acute COVID-19. Both conserved end residues are part of each CDR3. A D gene is named only where the DNA matches it firmly. Rows may omit the clone size; those that give it use once, few, many or a size class.

>.|TRBJ2-7|TRBD2|TRBV7-2
TGTGCCAGCAGCCCAGCTCCGACTAGCGGGGTTAAGCAGTACTTC
CASSPAPTSGVKQYF
>once|TRBJ2-3|TRBD1|TRBV7-8
TGTGCCAGCAGCTGGGACAGGCTAAACACAGATACGCAGTATTTT
CASSWDRLNTDTQYF
>once|TRBJ1-4|.|TRBV7-2
TGTGCCAGCAGTCCTGCAGGGACTAATGAAAAACTGTTTTTT
CASSPAGTNEKLFF
>.|TRBJ1-1|.|TRBV4-2
TGTGCCAGCAGCCAAGGACTTAGGAACACTGAAGCTTTCTTT
CASSQGLRNTEAFF
>.|TRBJ2-3|TRBD2|TRBV28
TGTGCCAGCACCTCGGGCGGGAGGGCTGCAGATACGCAGTATTTT
CASTSGGRAADTQYF
>.|TRBJ2-3|TRBD1|TRBV10-3
TGTGCCATCAGCGTCTCCCCGACAGGGAGCGACACAGATACGCAGTATTTT
CAISVSPTGSDTDTQYF
>.|TRBJ2-3|TRBD2|TRBV28
TGTGCCAGCAGCTCCTGGTCAGGGCTAGCGGGACTCACAGATACGCAGTATTTT
CASSSWSGLAGLTDTQYF
>.|TRBJ1-5|.|TRBV19
TGTGCCAGTAGTATAGGGCAGGTCAATCAGCCCCAGCATTTT
CASSIGQVNQPQHF
>.|TRBJ2-1|.|TRBV5-1
TGCGCCAGCAGCCCCCCACCAGAGGCCGCCAGGGACTATGAGCAGTTCTTC
CASSPPPEAARDYEQFF
>.|TRBJ2-1|.|TRBV10-3
TGTGCCATCAGTGAGACTGGGTGGGCTTCCAATGAGCAGTTCTTC
CAISETGWASNEQFF
>.|TRBJ2-7|TRBD2|TRBV5-4
TGTGCCAGCAGCTTGGGCTTAGCGGGAGCGACCCACGAGCAGTACTTC
CASSLGLAGATHEQYF
>.|TRBJ1-6|TRBD1|TRBV5-1
TGCGCCAGCAGCAGCGACGGGACAGAGCTCCACTTT
CASSSDGTELHF
>.|TRBJ2-7|.|TRBV27
TGTGCCAGCAGCCCCTGGGGCAGCACCTACGAGCAGTACTTC
CASSPWGSTYEQYF
>.|TRBJ2-6|TRBD1|TRBV20-1
TGCAGTGCTAGTAGTGCGTCCGGGACAGGGGGCATTGGGGCCAACGTCCTGACTTTC
CSASSASGTGGIGANVLTF
>.|TRBJ2-7|TRBD1|TRBV7-2
TGTGCCAGCAGCTTACTCCCCAGGGGGCGGATCAACGAGCAGTACTTC
CASSLLPRGRINEQYF
>.|TRBJ1-4|.|TRBV28
TGTGCCAGCAGCGATCGCAGGGGTTATGTAGCAGAAAAACTGTTTTTT
CASSDRRGYVAEKLFF
>.|TRBJ2-7|.|TRBV4-1
TGCGCCAGCAGCCAAGATTGGCTACAGGGTAGGTCCTACGAGCAGTACTTC
CASSQDWLQGRSYEQYF
>few|TRBJ1-2|.|TRBV28
TGTGCCAGCACCTCAGGCGGGGGCGGGGGCTACACCTTC
CASTSGGGGGYTF
>.|TRBJ2-7|TRBD1|TRBV4-1
TGCGCCAGCAGCCAAGAGGACAGGGGGTCCTACGAGCAGTACTTC
CASSQEDRGSYEQYF
>.|TRBJ1-6|.|TRBV4-1
TGCGCCAGCAGCCAAGATTTCGTGGGCCTCCCAAGCTCCTATAATTCACCCCTCCACTTT
CASSQDFVGLPSSYNSPLHF
>.|TRBJ2-3|.|TRBV19
TGTGCCAGTACCCCCCCTCCCCGGCTGGAGGGAGATACGCAGTATTTT
CASTPPPRLEGDTQYF
>.|TRBJ1-1|.|TRBV29-1
TGCAGCGTTGTGAAGTACGGGAACACTGAAGCTTTCTTT
CSVVKYGNTEAFF
>.|TRBJ1-1|TRBD1|TRBV5-1
TGCGCCAGCAGCGTAGGACAGGGGAGTCGGACTGAAGCTTTCTTT
CASSVGQGSRTEAFF
>.|TRBJ1-4|TRBD1|TRBV28
TGTGCCAGCAGTTCCGTACAGGGGGTGGGTGAAAAACTGTTTTTT
CASSSVQGVGEKLFF
>.|TRBJ1-6|.|TRBV9
TGTGCCAGCAGCCCTCGGGGGGGGGCCTATAATTCACCCCTCCACTTT
CASSPRGGAYNSPLHF
>once|TRBJ1-1|TRBD1|TRBV18
TGTGCCAGCTCAAAAAAGCGGGACAGGCCCCCTGAAGCTTTCTTT
CASSKKRDRPPEAFF
>.|TRBJ1-1|.|TRBV7-2
TGTGCCAGCAGCTTAGAAGTGCTTAGTGAAGCTTTCTTT
CASSLEVLSEAFF
>.|TRBJ2-2|TRBD2|TRBV3-1/TRBV3-2
TGTGCCAGCAGCCAAGATCTAGTAGCGGGGATGACCGGGGAGCTGTTTTTT
CASSQDLVAGMTGELFF
>.|TRBJ2-5|.|TRBV7-9
TGTGCCAGCAGCCAGCCCCGGGTCGCAGAAGAGACCCAGTACTTC
CASSQPRVAEETQYF
>.|TRBJ2-1|TRBD2|TRBV27
TGTGCCAGCAGCGAGGGGACTAGCGGGAATGAGCAGTTCTTC
CASSEGTSGNEQFF
>.|TRBJ1-6|.|TRBV30
TGTGCCTGGACCGTAGGGGGTAATTCACCCCTCCACTTT
CAWTVGGNSPLHF
>once|TRBJ2-3|TRBD1|TRBV4-2
TGTGCCAGCAGCCTCGGACAGGGGAAAACAGATACGCAGTATTTT
CASSLGQGKTDTQYF
>.|TRBJ1-6|.|TRBV12-3/TRBV12-4
TGTGCCAGCAGTGCACCAGGGAAATCACCCCTCCACTTT
CASSAPGKSPLHF
>.|TRBJ2-2|.|TRBV27
TGTGCCAGCAGTTTATCGGGACATAACACCGGGGAGCTGTTTTTT
CASSLSGHNTGELFF
>.|TRBJ2-7|.|TRBV29-1
TGCAGCGTTGGGACTACCCATTACGAGCAGTACTTC
CSVGTTHYEQYF
>.|TRBJ2-3|TRBD2|TRBV24-1
TGTGCCACCAGTGAACCAAGCGGGGCAAGGAATACGCAGTATTTT
CATSEPSGARNTQYF
>.|TRBJ1-2|TRBD1|TRBV29-1
TGCAGCACCAGTGTAGGGACAGGCATCTATGGCTACACCTTC
CSTSVGTGIYGYTF
>.|TRBJ1-2|.|TRBV19
TGTGCCAGTAGCCAAGACAGAGCCGACTATGGCTACACCTTC
CASSQDRADYGYTF
>.|TRBJ2-3|.|TRBV3-1/TRBV3-2
TGTGCCAGCAGCCTCCGTGGGGCGGGGCGCACAGATACGCAGTATTTT
CASSLRGAGRTDTQYF
>few|TRBJ1-5|TRBD1|TRBV2
TGTGCCAGCAGGAGGGACAGGGGCGGGCAGCCCCAGCATTTT
CASRRDRGGQPQHF
>.|TRBJ2-3|TRBD2|TRBV7-9
TGTGCCAGCAGCCGGACTAGCGCCTTCCCTAGCACAGATACGCAGTATTTT
CASSRTSAFPSTDTQYF